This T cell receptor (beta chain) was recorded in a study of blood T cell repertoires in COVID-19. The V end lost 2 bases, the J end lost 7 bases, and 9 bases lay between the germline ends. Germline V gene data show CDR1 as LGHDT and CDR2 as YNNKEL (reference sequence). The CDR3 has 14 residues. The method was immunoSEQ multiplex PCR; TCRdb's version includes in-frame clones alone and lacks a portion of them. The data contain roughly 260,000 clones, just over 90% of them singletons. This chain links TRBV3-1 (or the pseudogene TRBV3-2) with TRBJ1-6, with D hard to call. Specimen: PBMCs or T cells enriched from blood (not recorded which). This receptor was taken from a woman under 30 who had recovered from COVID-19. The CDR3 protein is CASSQTNSNSPLHF. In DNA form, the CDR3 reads TGTGCCAGCAGCCAAACCAACTCGAATTCACCCCTCCACTTT.